Below, 27 T cell receptor beta chains from the same sample are listed, as sequenced in a study of cytomegalovirus exposure and HLA in healthy donors. The PCR ran on 60 Vbeta and 13 Jbeta primers. This table comes from immunoSEQ multiplex PCR, and its TCRdb copy is limited to in-frame clones, with some not included. The data contain 150,000 to 200,000 clones, around 80% of them singletons. The sequenced material came from PBMCs. The origin of the receptors is a girl under 18 in good health and CMV-seropositive.

The chain recombines TRBV30 with TRBJ2-3; the D gene is possibly TRBD2 (5 bases). Germline-derived CDR1 and CDR2 are GTSNPN and SVGIG (reference sequence). V shed 5 bases and J shed 10 bases, with 19 bases lying between them. The CDR3 loop spans 13 amino acids. The DNA of the CDR3 is TGTGCCTGGGGACGTCCCAACGGGGTATCGCAGTATTTT. Protein sequence: CAWGRPNGVSQYF.

The CDR3 DNA follows: TGTGCCAGCAGTTTGGACAATAATAGCAATCAGCCCCAGCATTTT. It translates to CASSLDNNSNQPQHF. V gene TRBV2 combines with J gene TRBJ1-5; D possibly corresponds to TRBD1 (5 bases). Germline-derived CDR1 and CDR2 are SNHLY and FYNNEI. The CDR3 loop spans 15 amino acids. Trimming cost V 5 bases and J 0 bases, with 11 bases left between them. Using reference TRBV2 and TRBJ1-5 for the parts outside the CDR3, the full variable domain is EPEVTQTPSHQVTQMGQEVILRCVPISNHLYFYWYRQILGQKVEFLVSFYNNEISEKSEIFDDQFSVERPDGSNFTLKIRSTKLEDSAMYFCASSLDNNSNQPQHFGDGTRLSIL.

The table lists this clone with a few counts. The chain is built from TRBV10-3 and TRBJ2-1; D call uncertain. Trimming pared 7 bases from V and 8 bases from J, leaving 12 bases between. The CDR3 runs 12 residues. The germline gives CDR1 ENHRY, CDR2 SYGVKD. The CDR3, as DNA: TGTGCCATCAAAGGCCCTCAGGATGAGCAGTTCTTC. This translates into CAIKGPQDEQFF.

The J gene is TRBJ2-7, the V gene TRBV7-9, with 9 bases aligning to TRBD2. The CDR3 has 14 amino acids. Germline V lookup: CDR1 SEHNR, CDR2 FQNEAQ (reference sequence). Trimming cost V 6 bases and J 5 bases; bases outside gene matches: 8. CDR3 nucleotides: TGTGCCAGCAGGCGCGCTAGCGGGAATAACGAGCAGTACTTC. This translates into CASRRASGNNEQYF.

CDR3 nucleotides: TGTGCCAGCAGTAAAGGCCGGGAGCGGCCCTACAATGAGCAGTTCTTC. Its translation is CASSKGRERPYNEQFF. The chain links TRBV27 to TRBJ2-1; D is possibly TRBD2 (6 bases). The CDR3 is 16 residues long. V lost 5 bases and J lost 2, with 16 bases in between. CDR1 and CDR2 (germline): MNHEY, SMNVEV (reference sequence).

This clone came up a few times. The chain uses TRBV5-1 and TRBJ2-1; 8 bases are shared with TRBD2. V lost 5 bases and J lost 8; bases outside the gene matches: 12. CDR3 length: 15 residues. Germline V gene sequence: CDR1 SGHRS, CDR2 YFSETQ. The CDR3 is CASRASGRLWDEQFF. The CDR3 DNA reads TGCGCCAGCAGGGCCAGCGGGAGACTTTGGGATGAGCAGTTCTTC.

V and J are TRBV11-2 and TRBJ2-5; 13 bases agree with TRBD2. The germline CDR1 and CDR2 sequences are SGHAT and FQNNGV. V was pared by 8 bases and J by 0 bases, with 6 bases of the junction left unmatched. The CDR3 runs 16 residues. The CDR3 here is CASDIGLAGDQETQYF. The CDR3 DNA reads TGTGCCAGCGATATTGGACTAGCGGGAGACCAAGAGACCCAGTACTTC.

This clone was observed a few times. The chain combines TRBV5-8 with TRBJ2-2, with 12 bases lining up with TRBD2. There are 17 residues in the CDR3. Germline CDR1 is SGHTS and CDR2 is YDEGEE. Trimming took 5 bases from V and 4 from J; bases not matched to a gene: 9. The CDR3 nucleotides are TGTGCCAGCAGACGCTTCCTAGCGGGAGGGAGCACCGGGGAGCTGTTTTTT. This gives the protein CASRRFLAGGSTGELFF.

The chain uses TRBV7-9 and TRBJ1-1, with 8 bases aligning to TRBD1. With 4 bases clipped from V and 5 bases from J, the junction kept 6 bases outside the gene matches. This CDR3 spans 14 amino acids. CDR1 and CDR2 (germline): SEHNR, FQNEAQ (reference sequence). The CDR3 sequence: CASSSRGRETEAFF. The CDR3 nucleotides read TGTGCCAGCAGCTCCAGGGGGCGAGAGACTGAAGCTTTCTTT.

The J gene is TRBJ2-5, the V gene TRBV19; 10 positions agree with TRBD1. The CDR3 has 16 residues. V dropped 2 bases and J dropped 4; count of bases not matched to a gene: 7. Germline values: CDR1 LNHDA, CDR2 SQIVND (reference sequence). This CDR3 is CASSISPGQGLETQYF. The CDR3 DNA is TGTGCCAGTAGTATATCCCCGGGACAGGGGTTAGAGACCCAGTACTTC.

The chain recombines TRBV27 with TRBJ2-3; weak D call: TRBD2 (6 bases). Germline lookup yields CDR1 MNHEY and CDR2 SMNVEV (reference sequence). V gave up 0 bases and J gave up 0 bases, with 16 bases separating them. The CDR3 extends over 18 amino acids. The CDR3 DNA follows: TGTGCCAGCAGTTTATCGGTGGAGGGAAGAACTAGCACAGATACGCAGTATTTT. The encoded protein is CASSLSVEGRTSTDTQYF.

At least ten counts were recorded for this clone. V and J are TRBV2 and TRBJ2-5; 11 bases align to TRBD1. Germline CDR1 SNHLY, CDR2 FYNNEI. With V trimmed by 3 bases and J by 7 bases, 7 bases remained unmatched. The CDR3 runs 15 residues. The CDR3 region has the DNA TGTGCCAGCAGTGAGGACAGGGGGCGGGAGGGGACCCAGTACTTC. Translated, it gives CASSEDRGREGTQYF. Complete variable domain (other parts from reference TRBV2 and TRBJ2-5): EPEVTQTPSHQVTQMGQEVILRCVPISNHLYFYWYRQILGQKVEFLVSFYNNEISEKSEIFDDQFSVERPDGSNFTLKIRSTKLEDSAMYFCASSEDRGREGTQYFGPGTRLLVL.

The chain is built from TRBV27 and TRBJ1-1; D call uncertain. This CDR3 has 13 amino acids. V was clipped by 3 bases and J by 6 bases, with 11 bases between them. CDR1 is MNHEY, CDR2 SMNVEV, per germline (reference sequence). The CDR3 bases are TGTGCCAGCAGTTTCGTAGGAGACTCTGAAGCTTTCTTT. Its translation is CASSFVGDSEAFF.

The chain recombines TRBV7-9 with TRBJ2-6, with TRBD1 identical over 7 bases. From germline, CDR1 is SEHNR and CDR2 FQNEAQ (reference sequence). The CDR3 totals 17 residues. Trimming removed 5 bases from V and 0 bases from J; junction bases left unmatched: 7. The CDR3 sequence is CASSHRQGSSGANVLTF. CDR3 DNA: TGTGCCAGCAGCCACAGACAGGGAAGCTCTGGGGCCAACGTCCTGACTTTC.

This clone occurred a few times. This sequence joins TRBV5-3 and TRBJ2-1; 7 bases agree with TRBD2. TRBV5-3 is flagged as an ORF with uncertain function. V dropped 3 bases and J dropped 7; count of bases not matched to a gene: 13. This CDR3 region has 16 residues. The CDR3 loop reads CARSCLLARSTNEQFF. DNA for the CDR3: TGTGCCAGAAGCTGCCTACTAGCGAGGAGTACAAATGAGCAGTTCTTC.

V usage is TRBV25-1 and J usage is TRBJ2-3; 7 positions match TRBD1. Trimming at V came to 4 bases and at J to 4 bases, leaving 8 bases not matched to a gene. The germline V gene has CDR1 MGHDK and CDR2 SYGVNS. The CDR3 length is 15 residues. The CDR3 region is CASSVKAGGPDTQYF. In DNA, the CDR3 is TGTGCCAGCAGTGTAAAGGCAGGGGGTCCAGATACGCAGTATTTT.

The chain recombines TRBV7-2 with TRBJ2-3, with TRBD2 identical over 8 bases. The J segment lost 0 bases and the V segment lost 6 bases, leaving 5 bases of the junction unmatched. The CDR3 loop spans 15 amino acids. Germline CDR1 SGHTA, CDR2 FQGNSA. The CDR3 nucleotides are TGTGCCAGCAGAAGTAGCGGGACTAGCACAGATACGCAGTATTTT. As protein: CASRSSGTSTDTQYF.

This chain uses TRBV6-1 with TRBJ1-1; the match to TRBD1 covers 9 bases. Losses at the gene ends were 4 bases for V and 1 base for J; bases not matched to a gene: 7. CDR1 MNHNS and CDR2 SASEGT come from the germline V gene. The CDR3 consists of 16 residues. The CDR3 sequence is CASSVLLGQGNTEAFF. CDR3 nucleotide sequence: TGTGCCAGCAGTGTCCTTTTGGGACAGGGGAACACTGAAGCTTTCTTT.

The rearrangement links TRBV10-1 to TRBJ2-1; 10 bases fit TRBD2. The germline V gene encodes CDR1 WNHNN and CDR2 SYGVQD (reference sequence). The V and J ends lost 0 bases and 7 bases, in that order; junction bases with no gene match: 6. CDR3 size: 16 residues. The CDR3: CASSESVASGSNEQFF. The DNA for the CDR3 is TGCGCCAGCAGTGAGTCGGTCGCTAGCGGGAGTAATGAGCAGTTCTTC.

The rearrangement joins TRBV10-2 to TRBJ2-3; 9 bases map to TRBD2. The CDR3 runs to 15 residues. The junction had 6 bases not matched to a gene; V was cut back by 6 bases and J by 2 bases. Germline V gives CDR1 WSHSY, CDR2 SAAADI. CDR3 amino acids: CASRRLAVPTDTQYF. CDR3 sequence (DNA): TGCGCCAGCAGAAGACTAGCGGTTCCCACAGATACGCAGTATTTT.

The chain links TRBV30 to TRBJ1-2; the D gene is possibly TRBD1 (5 bases). The CDR3 has 11 residues. The germline V and J ends were trimmed by 0 bases and 9 bases, with 8 bases remaining between them. Germline V gene lookup returns CDR1 GTSNPN and CDR2 SVGIG (reference sequence). CDR3 sequence reads: CAWSVRGSYTF. The CDR3 DNA follows: TGTGCCTGGAGTGTAAGGGGAAGCTACACCTTC. Using reference TRBV30 and TRBJ1-2 for the parts outside the CDR3, the full variable domain is SQTIHQWPATLVQPVGSPLSLECTVEGTSNPNLYWYRQAAGRGLQLLFYSVGIGQISSEVPQNLSASRPQDRQFILSSKKLLLSDSGFYLCAWSVRGSYTFGSGTRLTVV.

This clone was recorded once. The chain has TRBV7-9 and TRBJ1-2, with TRBD1 matching 10 bases. With 5 bases clipped from V and 4 bases from J, the junction kept 7 bases outside the gene matches. Germline loops: CDR1 SEHNR, CDR2 FQNEAQ (reference sequence). The CDR3 spans 15 residues. The CDR3 sequence: CASSRGQGKGYGYTF. CDR3 nucleotide sequence: TGTGCCAGCAGCCGGGGACAGGGGAAGGGCTATGGCTACACCTTC. The variable domain in full, with the rest retrieved from reference TRBV7-9 and TRBJ1-2, is DTGVSQNPRHKITKRGQNVTFRCDPISEHNRLYWYRQTLGQGPEFLTYFQNEAQLEKSRLLSDRFSAERPKGSFSTLEIQRTEQGDSAMYLCASSRGQGKGYGYTFGSGTRLTVV.

This rearrangement joins TRBV19 to TRBJ2-1, with 9 bases fitting TRBD1. Germline trimming cut 5 bases from V and 9 bases from J; bases unmatched to any gene: 17. This CDR3 spans 17 amino acids. CDR1 and CDR2 (germline): LNHDA, SQIVND (reference sequence). CDR3 nucleotides: TGTGCCAGTAGTTCAACCCAGGGAGGACAGGGGTGGGCTGAGCAGTTCTTC. Translated: CASSSTQGGQGWAEQFF.

The V gene is TRBV29-1, the J gene TRBJ2-7, with D unresolved. Trimming removed 7 bases from V and 3 bases from J, with 10 bases in between. Germline V gene data show CDR1 as SQVTM and CDR2 as ANQGSEA. The length of the CDR3 is 11 residues. The CDR3: CSGVLNYEQYF. In DNA form, the CDR3 reads TGCAGCGGAGTTTTAAACTACGAGCAGTACTTC.

This chain uses TRBV6-5 with TRBJ2-5; D remains unclear. The end of the DNA is better explained by TRBJ2-7, so the J call may be wrong. CDR1 and CDR2 from the germline V gene are MNHEY and SVGAGI. The CDR3 is 11 residues long. The CDR3 here is CASSSAYEQYF. DNA for the CDR3: TGTGCCAGCAGTTCTGCCTACGAGCAGTACTTC.

A note on this clone: This same CDR3 is encoded by further DNA sequences in the sample. This sequence joins TRBV5-6 and TRBJ2-7, with 10 bases fitting TRBD1. The germline V gene has CDR1 SGHDT and CDR2 YYEEEE. CDR3 length equals 14 residues. After removal of 0 bases from V and 3 bases from J, the junction contained 0 bases not matched to a gene. The DNA for the CDR3 is TGTGCCAGCAGCTTGGGGACAGGGGGCTACGAGCAGTACTTC. The encoded protein is CASSLGTGGYEQYF.

The V and J genes are TRBV19 and TRBJ1-1; D not resolved. CDR3 length: 13 residues. CDR1 LNHDA and CDR2 SQIVND come from the germline V gene (reference sequence). Deletions cut 7 bases from V and 0 bases from J, with 9 bases between. The CDR3 nucleotides are TGTGCCAGTACGGCAGGCCTGAACACTGAAGCTTTCTTT. Protein sequence: CASTAGLNTEAFF. The whole variable domain, remainder taken from reference TRBV19 and TRBJ1-1, is DGGITQSPKYLFRKEGQNVTLSCEQNLNHDAMYWYRQDPGQGLRLIYYSQIVNDFQKGDIAEGYSVSREKKESFPLTVTSAQKNPTAFYLCASTAGLNTEAFFGQGTRLTVV.